This TCR beta chain was captured in a study of shared clonotypes between healthy human individuals. With 3 bases removed from V and 0 bases from J, the gap between germline ends came to 11 bases. The V gene's germline CDR1 is LGHNA and CDR2 YSLEER. The CDR3 contains 15 residues. Points from the study as a whole: The authors sampled blood alone, and tissue repertoires likely differ. Around 4.7% of naive CD4 clonotypes were shared across a few donors. Clonotype sharing across donors was expected to vary with sequencing depth. Unshared clonotypes carried lower generation probabilities than those common to all four donors.

A word on this clone: Its antigen is still unknown.

Naive CD8 cells comprised CD45RO-negative, CCR7-positively selected cells, excluding terminally differentiated effector memory CD45RA+ cells. Sequencing was performed with immunoSEQ multiplex PCR; in TCRdb, only in-frame clones are kept and a portion is missing. Among roughly 850,000 clones listed, 90% to 97% were seen once. The sequence derives from a man younger than 40 in good health. J is TRBJ2-5 and V is TRBV4-3; no definite D call. Specimen: naive CD8+ T cells sorted from blood. The chain's CDR3 is CASSQSYDYQETQYF. In nucleotides, the CDR3 is TGCGCCAGCAGCCAGTCCTATGATTACCAAGAGACCCAGTACTTC.